Shown below are 25 T cell receptor beta chains from a single sample sequenced in a study of CD8 T cells in ankylosing spondylitis. A single record per CDR3 protein comes from TCRdb applying MiXCR to the 5' RACE reads. The top ten clones hold around 13% of a sample with about 360,000 distinct CDR3 sequences, 20% to 25% of them seen once. Sequences were obtained from blood, either unsorted or a sorted T cell fraction (not recorded which). The receptors come from a male donor with ankylosing spondylitis or in good health (not recorded which).

This clonotype has a handful of counts. The chain couples TRBV2 to TRBJ2-1; 7 positions agree with TRBD2. The CDR3 totals 15 residues. Per the germline V gene, CDR1 is SNHLY and CDR2 is FYNNEI. V lost 8 bases to trimming and J lost 4 bases; unmatched junction nucleotides: 11. CDR3 nucleotides: TGTGCCAGCTCCCCCCCAGCGGGGAATTACAATGAGCAGTTCTTC. Translating gives CASSPPAGNYNEQFF.

The chain recombines TRBV7-6 with TRBJ1-6, with D unclear. Germline loops: CDR1 SGHVS, CDR2 FNYEAQ. This CDR3 region has 13 residues. V was trimmed by 5 bases and J by 7 bases, leaving 9 bases between them. The CDR3 region is CASSPEANSPLHF. In DNA, the CDR3 is TGTGCCAGCAGCCCCGAAGCGAATTCACCCCTCCACTTT.

CDR3 DNA sequence: TGTGCCACCGCCGGGACGGGGGGTGGCTACACCTTC. Its translation is CATAGTGGGYTF. This chain connects TRBV6-1 to TRBJ1-2; tentative D call: TRBD1 (5 bases). This CDR3 is built from 12 residues. Germline V gene data show CDR1 as MNHNS and CDR2 as SASEGT. V lost 10 bases, J lost 7 bases, and 16 bases lay in between.

The chain employs TRBV5-5 and TRBJ2-1, with D tentatively TRBD1 or TRBD2 (8 bases each). Per the germline V gene, CDR1 is SGHKS and CDR2 is YYEKEE (reference sequence). The CDR3 is 17 residues long. V shed 4 bases and J shed 9 bases, with 26 bases lying between them. CDR3 coding DNA: TGTGCCAGCAGCCCGGGGGGGACAGGACTGATGGTTAGTGAGCAGTTCTTC. The encoded protein is CASSPGGTGLMVSEQFF. Full variable domain (missing parts from reference TRBV5-5 and TRBJ2-1): DAGVTQSPTHLIKTRGQQVTLRCSPISGHKSVSWYQQVLGQGPQFIFQYYEKEERGRGNFPDRFSARQFPNYSSELNVNALLLGDSALYLCASSPGGTGLMVSEQFFGPGTRLTVL.

The chain links TRBV15 to TRBJ2-5, with 7 bases lining up with TRBD1. Germline assignment: CDR1 LNHNV and CDR2 YYDKDF (reference sequence). This CDR3 has 14 amino acids. V lost 1 base and J lost 1; bases outside the gene matches: 0. The CDR3 here is CATSRGDSQETQYF. The CDR3 region has the DNA TGTGCCACCAGCAGAGGGGACAGCCAAGAGACCCAGTACTTC.

This clonotype has just a few counts. V usage is TRBV29-1 and J usage is TRBJ2-1; TRBD2 aligns across 7 bases. CDR3 length: 14 residues. V lost 8 bases to trimming and J lost 0 bases; unmatched junction nucleotides: 7. The germline V gene has CDR1 SQVTM and CDR2 ANQGSEA. CDR3 nucleotide sequence: TGCAGCCATCGGGAGGCCCCCTCCTACAATGAGCAGTTCTTC. Encoded protein: CSHREAPSYNEQFF.

V and J are TRBV27 and TRBJ2-7, with TRBD1 identical over 9 bases. CDR1 and CDR2 (germline): MNHEY, SMNVEV (reference sequence). This CDR3 contains 15 residues. The V segment lost 7 bases and the J segment 2 bases; nucleotides outside the gene matches: 9. The CDR3 here is CASKMGQGQAYEQYF. CDR3 bases: TGTGCCAGCAAAATGGGACAGGGACAAGCCTACGAGCAGTACTTC.

The chain links TRBV27 to TRBJ2-5; 9 positions agree with TRBD2. Germline assignment: CDR1 MNHEY and CDR2 SMNVEV (reference sequence). The length of the CDR3 is 18 residues. Germline trimming cut 7 bases from V and 1 base from J; bases unmatched to any gene: 16. The CDR3 is CASMVRWASGDPQETQYF. The CDR3 nucleotides read TGTGCCAGCATGGTGAGGTGGGCTAGCGGGGATCCCCAAGAGACCCAGTACTTC.

This clonotype has only a few counts. The V and J genes are TRBV29-1 and TRBJ2-1; TRBD1 matches 10 bases. Germline V gives CDR1 SQVTM, CDR2 ANQGSEA. The J segment lost 6 bases and the V segment lost 7 bases, leaving 9 bases of the junction unmatched. The CDR3 runs to 14 residues. CDR3 loop: CSALRQGAVNEQFF. CDR3 DNA sequence: TGCAGCGCCCTTAGACAGGGGGCCGTCAATGAGCAGTTCTTC.

This clonotype occurred a few times. The chain combines TRBV29-1 with TRBJ2-1; 7 nucleotides match TRBD1. This CDR3 is 13 amino acids long. Trimming cost V 4 bases and J 9 bases; bases outside gene matches: 9. The germline gives CDR1 SQVTM, CDR2 ANQGSEA. CDR3 bases: TGCAGCGTTGCCATCGACAGGGCGATTGAGCAGTTCTTC. It encodes CSVAIDRAIEQFF.

The V and J genes are TRBV12-3 or TRBV12-4 and TRBJ2-7, with 7 positions matching TRBD1. CDR3 length: 15 residues. J gave up 0 bases and V 3 bases, and 5 bases lay outside the gene matches. CDR3 sequence reads: CASSLRDSSSYEQYF. The CDR3 bases are TGTGCCAGCAGTTTGAGGGACAGTAGCTCCTACGAGCAGTACTTC.

The chain uses TRBV6-1 and TRBJ2-3; 7 bases are a match to TRBD2. Germline V gives CDR1 MNHNS, CDR2 SASEGT. Trimming took 7 bases from V and 6 from J; bases not matched to a gene: 7. CDR3 length: 13 amino acids. CDR3 region: CASTNGGSDTQYF. CDR3 DNA: TGTGCCAGCACCAACGGGGGGTCGGATACGCAGTATTTT.

The CDR3 protein is CASSTAWTLSNEQFF. The CDR3 coding sequence is TGTGCCAGCAGCACAGCCTGGACACTCTCCAATGAGCAGTTCTTC. The chain recombines TRBV7-8 with TRBJ2-1, with D perhaps matching TRBD1 (5 bases). Germline V gene data show CDR1 as SGHVS and CDR2 as FQNEAQ. Trimming took 5 bases from V and 6 from J, leaving 17 bases between them. The CDR3 consists of 15 residues.

The chain links TRBV7-9 to TRBJ2-1; D is possibly TRBD1 or TRBD2 (5 bases each). CDR1 and CDR2 (germline): SEHNR, FQNEAQ (reference sequence). This CDR3 is 14 amino acids long. V was shortened by 6 bases and J by 8 bases, with 17 bases between the two germline ends. The CDR3 loop is CASRSLVEGHEQFF. The CDR3, as DNA: TGTGCCAGCAGGAGCTTAGTTGAGGGACATGAGCAGTTCTTC. Full variable domain (remainder filled in from reference TRBV7-9 and TRBJ2-1): DTGVSQNPRHKITKRGQNVTFRCDPISEHNRLYWYRQTLGQGPEFLTYFQNEAQLEKSRLLSDRFSAERPKGSFSTLEIQRTEQGDSAMYLCASRSLVEGHEQFFGPGTRLTVL.

The table lists this clonotype with many counts. V gene TRBV3-1 combines with J gene TRBJ2-3; 7 bases fit TRBD2. CDR3 size: 15 residues. Germline CDR1 LGHDT, CDR2 YNNKEL (reference sequence). The junction had 3 bases not matched to a gene; V was cut back by 3 bases and J by 0 bases. This chain's CDR3 is CASSQGTTSTDTQYF. The CDR3 DNA reads TGTGCCAGCAGCCAGGGGACTACAAGCACAGATACGCAGTATTTT.

The rearrangement uses TRBV29-1 and TRBJ1-2; 10 bases agree with TRBD1. The trim removed 6 bases at V and 3 bases at J, leaving 1 base unmatched. Germline V gives CDR1 SQVTM, CDR2 ANQGSEA. This CDR3 is built from 12 residues. CDR3 DNA: TGCAGCGTCGGACAGGGGGACTATGGCTACACCTTC. The encoded protein is CSVGQGDYGYTF.

The chain carries TRBV6-1 and TRBJ2-7; the D is unclear. Germline V gene lookup returns CDR1 MNHNS and CDR2 SASEGT. The CDR3 runs to 13 residues. V lost 5 bases and J 3 bases, leaving 11 bases between the germline ends. CDR3 region: CASSKRTFYEQYF. For the CDR3, the DNA is TGTGCCAGCAGTAAAAGGACCTTCTACGAGCAGTACTTC.

This clonotype has a handful of counts. The chain recombines TRBV4-1 with TRBJ2-3; D is uncertain. V was cut by 0 bases and J by 3 bases, with 7 bases left in between. CDR1 and CDR2 from the germline V gene are MGHRA and YSYEKL. The CDR3 has 14 amino acids. CDR3 nucleotides: TGCGCCAGCAGCCAAGAGCTATTTACAGATACGCAGTATTTT. It translates to CASSQELFTDTQYF.

This clonotype was found a few times. V usage is TRBV5-5 and J usage is TRBJ2-5, with 9 positions matching TRBD2. The V gene end was trimmed by 0 bases and the J gene end by 0 bases; junction bases not matched to a gene: 9. The CDR3 covers 18 residues. Looked up from germline, CDR1 is SGHKS and CDR2 is YYEKEE (reference sequence). The CDR3 region has the DNA TGTGCCAGCAGCTTGGCGTGGCTAGCGGGGAAGTACCAAGAGACCCAGTACTTC. Translating it yields CASSLAWLAGKYQETQYF.

This clonotype has more than one count but fewer than ten. The V call is TRBV12-3 or TRBV12-4, the J call TRBJ2-1; no clear D gene. Trimming stripped 10 bases from V and 2 bases from J, with 15 bases between. The CDR3 spans 14 residues. The CDR3 nucleotides are TGTGCCACCCTTGTGAAAGGGACCTACAATGAGCAGTTCTTC. It yields the protein CATLVKGTYNEQFF.

This clonotype was found a few times. The chain combines TRBV12-3 or TRBV12-4 with TRBJ2-7; tentative D call: TRBD2 (7 bases). Trimming left V 1 base short and J 6 bases short, with 16 bases between. This CDR3 is built from 15 residues. Written as DNA, the CDR3 is TGTGCCAGCAGTTTAGTTTCAGGGGAGGGAATCGAGCAGTACTTC. Translation gives CASSLVSGEGIEQYF.

This rearrangement joins TRBV14 to TRBJ2-5; 8 positions agree with TRBD1. The CDR3 runs to 16 residues. Trimming at V came to 1 base and at J to 5 bases, leaving 9 bases not matched to a gene. CDR1 is SGHDN, CDR2 FVKESK, per germline. The CDR3: CASSQVPTGVWETQYF. The CDR3 DNA is TGTGCCAGCAGCCAAGTTCCGACAGGGGTTTGGGAGACCCAGTACTTC.

This clonotype was found a few times. CDR3 sequence (DNA): TGTGCCAGCAGTTCGACGGATGACTACGAGCAGTACTTC. Translation gives CASSSTDDYEQYF. This chain links TRBV12-3 or TRBV12-4 with TRBJ2-7; D unresolved. The CDR3 sequence is 13 residues long. Trimming took 4 bases from V and 3 from J, leaving 10 bases between them.

This clonotype has a count of ten or more. The chain has TRBV12-3 or TRBV12-4 and TRBJ1-1; no clear D. CDR3 length: 13 amino acids. V was pared by 3 bases and J by 0 bases, with 5 bases between. CDR3 protein: CASSFFLNTEAFF. CDR3 in DNA: TGTGCCAGCAGTTTTTTTCTGAACACTGAAGCTTTCTTT.

Only a few counts were recorded for this clonotype. The chain links TRBV5-1 to TRBJ2-1; D assignment may be TRBD1 or TRBD2 (5 bases each). V was trimmed by 0 bases and J by 8 bases, leaving 21 bases between them. The CDR3 is 17 residues long. From germline, CDR1 is SGHRS and CDR2 YFSETQ. CDR3 loop: CASSLGAEAGFLYEQFF. The CDR3 nucleotides are TGCGCCAGCAGCTTGGGTGCGGAGGCAGGGTTTCTCTATGAGCAGTTCTTC. Based on the CDR3 plus reference TRBV5-1 and TRBJ2-1, the full variable domain is KAGVTQTPRYLIKTRGQQVTLSCSPISGHRSVSWYQQTPGQGLQFLFEYFSETQRNKGNFPGRFSGRQFSNSRSEMNVSTLELGDSALYLCASSLGAEAGFLYEQFFGPGTRLTVL.